The T cell receptor beta chain described here comes from a study of blood T cell repertoires in COVID-19. In the study overall: There were acute and convalescent COVID-19 samples, and they came from the United States, Italy and Spain. The analysed material was cDNA or gDNA that came from T cells, B-cell-depleted T cells, or PBMCs.

Seattle patients were enrolled while actively infected and followed longitudinally. The repertoire was sequenced with immunoSEQ multiplex PCR; TCRdb's copy has only in-frame clones and lacks some. The table includes under 450,000 clones, 70% to 90% detected once. This clonotype originated in a woman aged 45 to 65 with COVID-19, enrolled during active disease. Sequenced: peripheral blood.

CDR3 protein: CSVEGYGSDTQYF. The CDR3 DNA follows: TGCAGCGTTGAAGGGTACGGGTCCGATACGCAGTATTTT. This chain joins TRBV29-1 and TRBJ2-3, with D unclear. The germline CDR1 and CDR2 sequences are SQVTM and ANQGSEA. The CDR3 consists of 13 residues. The ends were cut back, 1 base at V and 6 bases at J, with 11 bases in the middle.